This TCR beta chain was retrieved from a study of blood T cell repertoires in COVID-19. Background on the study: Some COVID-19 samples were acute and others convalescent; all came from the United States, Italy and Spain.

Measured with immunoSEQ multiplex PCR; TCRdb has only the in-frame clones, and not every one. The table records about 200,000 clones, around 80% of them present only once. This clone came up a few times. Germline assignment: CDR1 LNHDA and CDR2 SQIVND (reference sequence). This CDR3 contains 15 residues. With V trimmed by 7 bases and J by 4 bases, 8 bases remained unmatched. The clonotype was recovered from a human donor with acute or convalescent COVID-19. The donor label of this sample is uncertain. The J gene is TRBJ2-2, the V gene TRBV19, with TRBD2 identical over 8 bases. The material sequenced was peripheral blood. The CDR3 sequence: CASTSGSSLTGELFF. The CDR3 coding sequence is TGTGCCAGTACCAGCGGGAGTAGTCTCACCGGGGAGCTGTTTTTT.